This TCR beta chain stems from a study of T cells after yellow fever vaccination. The overall study: Fractions of limited cellularity were prepared by means of SMART-Seq v4 Ultra Low Input.

The J segment lost 4 bases and the V segment lost 7 bases, leaving 13 bases of the junction unmatched. CDR1 is MNHEY and CDR2 is SVGEGT in the germline V gene. The CDR3 has 18 residues. TCRdb independently ran MiXCR on the 5' RACE reads; one entry per CDR3 protein. The sample has about 350,000 distinct CDR3 sequences; 9.5% to 15% are singletons. As for this clonotype: The antigen remains unidentified.

The study's findings and limits: Reappearing after the booster were most of the clones from primary vaccination (96% CD4, 85% to 90% CD8).

Specimen: CD4+ T cells sorted from PBMCs, collected 15 days after the yellow fever booster vaccination. The chain is built from TRBV6-2 or TRBV6-3 and TRBJ2-6, with 10 bases identical to TRBD1. This TCR came from a man aged 18-30 years who received the YFV17D yellow fever vaccine. CDR3 nucleotide sequence: TGTGCCAGCACCCACTCCAGGGACAGGGGAGTGGGGGCCAACGTCCTGACTTTC. It codes for CASTHSRDRGVGANVLTF.